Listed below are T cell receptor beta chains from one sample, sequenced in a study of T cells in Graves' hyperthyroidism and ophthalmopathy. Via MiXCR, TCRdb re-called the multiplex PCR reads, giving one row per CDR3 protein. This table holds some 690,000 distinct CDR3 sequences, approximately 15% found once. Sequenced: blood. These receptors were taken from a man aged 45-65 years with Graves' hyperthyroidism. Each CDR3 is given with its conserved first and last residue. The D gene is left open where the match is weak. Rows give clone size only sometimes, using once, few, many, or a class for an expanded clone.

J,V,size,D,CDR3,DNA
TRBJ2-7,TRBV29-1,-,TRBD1,CSVETWGQGHPYEQYF,TGCAGCGTTGAAACTTGGGGACAGGGTCATCCCTACGAGCAGTACTTC
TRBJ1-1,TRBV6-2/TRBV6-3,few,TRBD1,CASSYSTGHIEAFF,TGTGCCAGCAGTTACTCGACAGGGCACATTGAAGCTTTCTTT
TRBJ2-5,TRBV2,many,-,CASSELAKETQYF,TGTGCCAGCAGTGAGTTAGCTAAGGAGACCCAGTACTTC
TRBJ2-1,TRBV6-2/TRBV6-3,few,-,CASSYSQGNEQFF,TGTGCCAGCAGTTACTCTCAGGGGAATGAGCAGTTCTTC
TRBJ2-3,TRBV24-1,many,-,CATSDSGEGLEDTQYF,TGTGCCACCAGTGACTCGGGAGAGGGCCTCGAAGATACGCAGTATTTT
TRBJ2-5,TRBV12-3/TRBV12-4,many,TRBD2,CASSFVAGLAGLRETQYF,TGTGCCAGCAGTTTCGTAGCGGGACTAGCGGGACTAAGGGAGACCCAGTACTTC
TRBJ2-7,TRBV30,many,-,CAWDRGSGFSYEQYF,TGTGCCTGGGATAGGGGTAGCGGATTCTCCTACGAGCAGTACTTC
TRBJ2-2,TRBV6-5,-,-,CASSYSSGYPNTGELFF,TGTGCCAGCAGTTACTCATCCGGGTACCCGAACACCGGGGAGCTGTTTTTT
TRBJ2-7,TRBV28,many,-,CASQSVGRTYEQYF,TGTGCCAGCCAGAGTGTCGGACGGACCTACGAGCAGTACTTC
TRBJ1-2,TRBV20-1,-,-,CSARADIYGYTF,TGCAGTGCTAGAGCGGACATATATGGCTACACCTTC
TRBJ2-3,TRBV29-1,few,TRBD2,CSAPGLAGSGDTQYF,TGCAGCGCCCCAGGACTAGCGGGCTCGGGAGATACGCAGTATTTT
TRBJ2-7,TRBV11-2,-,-,CASSLATWTPYEQYF,TGTGCCAGCAGCTTAGCCACCTGGACTCCTTACGAGCAGTACTTC
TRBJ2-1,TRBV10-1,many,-,CASSPGGKDSEQFF,TGCGCCAGCAGCCCCGGCGGGAAGGATAGTGAGCAGTTCTTC
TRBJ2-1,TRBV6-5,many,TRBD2,CASSYGGTSYWSSYNEQFF,TGTGCCAGCAGTTACGGAGGGACTAGCTATTGGAGCTCCTACAATGAGCAGTTCTTC
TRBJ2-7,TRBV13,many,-,CASSLRTSYSYEQYF,TGTGCCAGCAGCTTAAGAACTTCCTACTCCTACGAGCAGTACTTC
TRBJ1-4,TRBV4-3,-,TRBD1,CASSADWQGAWKLFF,TGCGCCAGCAGCGCGGATTGGCAGGGGGCTTGGAAACTGTTTTTT
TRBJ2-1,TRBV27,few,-,CASSSVTGMNEQFF,TGTGCCAGCAGTTCCGTTACGGGAATGAATGAGCAGTTCTTC
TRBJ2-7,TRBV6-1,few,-,CASSPEGAGENEQYF,TGTGCCAGCAGTCCGGAGGGGGCGGGAGAAAACGAGCAGTACTTC
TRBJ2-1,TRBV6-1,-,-,CASSEPTRGGSYNEQFF,TGTGCCAGCAGTGAGCCAACTAGAGGTGGCTCCTACAATGAGCAGTTCTTC
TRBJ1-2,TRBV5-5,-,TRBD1,CASSLSVSTGYYGYTF,TGTGCCAGCAGCTTGTCAGTTTCGACAGGGTACTATGGCTACACCTTC
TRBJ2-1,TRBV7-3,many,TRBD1,CASSTWTGAGNEQFF,TGTGCCAGCAGCACCTGGACAGGGGCCGGGAATGAGCAGTTCTTC
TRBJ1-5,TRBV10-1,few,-,CASSEAFNQPQHF,TGCGCCAGCAGTGAGGCTTTTAATCAGCCCCAGCATTTT
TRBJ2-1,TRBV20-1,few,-,CSARLENRGNEQFF,TGCAGTGCTAGACTAGAAAATAGGGGAAATGAGCAGTTCTTC
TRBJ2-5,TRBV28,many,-,CASSTSQGAFKTQYF,-
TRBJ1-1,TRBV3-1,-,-,CASSQVRGEAFF,TGTGCCAGCAGCCAAGTCCGCGGGGAAGCTTTCTTT
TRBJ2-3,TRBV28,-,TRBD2,CASSWGGSGTDTQYF,TGTGCCAGCAGTTGGGGAGGGTCCGGCACAGATACGCAGTATTTT
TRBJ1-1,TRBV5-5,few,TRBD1,CASSVDRASEAFF,TGTGCCAGCAGCGTGGACAGGGCCAGTGAAGCTTTCTTT
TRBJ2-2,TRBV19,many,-,CASSITYWGRGNTGELFF,TGTGCCAGTAGTATCACTTATTGGGGCAGGGGGAACACCGGGGAGCTGTTTTTT
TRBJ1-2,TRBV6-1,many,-,CASQSNSNYGYTF,TGTGCCAGCCAGTCGAACAGCAACTATGGCTACACCTTC
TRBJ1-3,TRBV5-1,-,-,CASSLPEQASGNTIYF,TGCGCCAGCAGCTTACCCGAACAGGCCTCTGGAAACACCATATATTTT
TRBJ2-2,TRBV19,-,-,CATTITGTGELFF,TGTGCCACTACCATAACAGGGACCGGGGAGCTGTTTTTT
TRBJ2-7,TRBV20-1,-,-,CSAGKTGVYEQYF,TGCAGTGCTGGTAAGACAGGTGTCTACGAGCAGTACTTC
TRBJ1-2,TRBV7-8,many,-,CASSLGATPAINYGYTF,TGTGCCAGCAGCTTAGGGGCGACACCAGCGATTAACTATGGCTACACCTTC
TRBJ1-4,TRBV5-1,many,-,CASSLEATNEKLFF,TGTGCCAGCAGCTTAGAAGCAACTAATGAAAAACTGTTTTTT
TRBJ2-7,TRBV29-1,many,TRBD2,CSVELAEAYEQYF,TGCAGCGTTGAACTAGCGGAGGCCTACGAGCAGTACTTC
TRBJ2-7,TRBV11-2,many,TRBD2,CASSGTSGRVNEQYF,TGTGCCAGCAGCGGGACTAGCGGGAGAGTCAACGAGCAGTACTTC
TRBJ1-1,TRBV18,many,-,CASSGDEGVNTEAFF,TGTGCCAGCTCAGGGGACGAGGGAGTGAACACTGAAGCTTTCTTT
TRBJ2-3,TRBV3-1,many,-,CASSPLSETSTDTQYF,TGTGCCAGCAGCCCCCTAAGCGAAACTAGCACAGATACGCAGTATTTT
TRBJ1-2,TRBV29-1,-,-,CSVGHGQMSTYGYTF,TGCAGCGTTGGCCACGGACAGATGTCTACCTATGGCTACACCTTC
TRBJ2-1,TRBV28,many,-,CASCTGSTYNEQFF,TGTGCCAGCTGTACAGGGTCGACCTACAATGAGCAGTTCTTC
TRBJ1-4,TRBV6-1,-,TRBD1,CASRTGGTNEKLFF,TGTGCCAGCAGGACAGGGGGGACTAATGAAAAACTGTTTTTT
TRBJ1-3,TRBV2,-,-,CASRARIYSSGNTIYF,TGTGCCAGCAGGGCCCGAATCTACTCCTCTGGAAACACCATATATTTT
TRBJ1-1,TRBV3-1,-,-,CASSQPNLNTEAFF,TGTGCCAGCAGCCAGCCGAATTTGAACACTGAAGCTTTCTTT
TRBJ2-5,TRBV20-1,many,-,CSARVAERTETQYF,TGCAGTGCTAGAGTTGCCGAGAGGACGGAGACCCAGTACTTC
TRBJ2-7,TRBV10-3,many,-,CAISGGTWEQYF,TGTGCCATCAGTGGCGGGACGTGGGAGCAGTACTTC
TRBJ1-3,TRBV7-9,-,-,CASSLALGLYSGNTIYF,TGTGCCAGCAGCTTAGCGCTCGGGCTTTACTCTGGAAACACCATATATTTT
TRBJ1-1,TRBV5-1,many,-,CASSLVPTAMNTEAFF,TGCGCCAGCAGCTTGGTACCGACAGCTATGAACACTGAAGCTTTCTTT
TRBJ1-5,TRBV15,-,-,CATRYSTNQPQHF,TGTGCCACCAGGTACTCCACTAATCAGCCCCAGCATTTT
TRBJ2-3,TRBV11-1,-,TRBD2,CASSLALAGVGTDTQYF,TGTGCCAGCAGCTTAGCTCTAGCGGGAGTCGGCACAGATACGCAGTATTTT
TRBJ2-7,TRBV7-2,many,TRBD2,CASSWGTSAYYEQYF,TGTGCCAGCAGCTGGGGGACTAGCGCGTACTACGAGCAGTACTTC
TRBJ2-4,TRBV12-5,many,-,CASGLLTGPLIILAKNIQYF,TGTGCTAGTGGCCTACTGACAGGCCCCTTAATCATTCTAGCCAAAAACATTCAGTACTTC
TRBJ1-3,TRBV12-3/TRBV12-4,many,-,CASRSVPSGNTIYF,TGTGCCAGCAGATCAGTGCCCTCTGGAAACACCATATATTTT
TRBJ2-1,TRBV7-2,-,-,CASSLGPSRLPNNEQLF,TGTGCCAGCAGCTTAGGACCCTCTCGACTACCAAACAATGAGCAGCTCTTC
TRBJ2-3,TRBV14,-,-,CASSQARGRGPDTQYF,TGTGCCAGCAGCCAAGCCCGGGGACGAGGACCAGATACGCAGTATTTT